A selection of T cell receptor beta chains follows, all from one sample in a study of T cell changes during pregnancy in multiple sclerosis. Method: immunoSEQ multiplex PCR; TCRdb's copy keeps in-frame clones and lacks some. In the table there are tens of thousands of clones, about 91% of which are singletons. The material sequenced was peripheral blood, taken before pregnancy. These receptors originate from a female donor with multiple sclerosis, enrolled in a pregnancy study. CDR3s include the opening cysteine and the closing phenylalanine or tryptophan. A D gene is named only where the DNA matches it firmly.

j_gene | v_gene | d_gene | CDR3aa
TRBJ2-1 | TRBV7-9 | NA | CASSLGEHGEQFF
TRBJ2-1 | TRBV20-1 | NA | CSGQQHNEQFF
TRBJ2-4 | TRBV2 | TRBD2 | CASGRSAGTAIQYF
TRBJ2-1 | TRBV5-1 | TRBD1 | CASSLGDSAYNEQFF
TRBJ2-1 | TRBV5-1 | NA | CASSFGVGNEQFF
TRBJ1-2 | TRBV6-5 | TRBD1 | CASSPTGDYGYTF
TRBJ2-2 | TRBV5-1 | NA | CASSLVGAGVNTGELFF
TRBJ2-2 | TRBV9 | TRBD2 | CASSVGASGGASTGELFF
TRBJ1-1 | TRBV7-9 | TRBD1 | CASSWGQALITEAFF
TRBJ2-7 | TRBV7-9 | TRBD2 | CASSLEGSGTYEQYF
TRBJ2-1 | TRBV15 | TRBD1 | CATSTRDSSYNEQFF
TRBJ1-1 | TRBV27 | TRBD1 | CASSLRGQGAAFF
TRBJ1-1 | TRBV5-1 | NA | CASSLWGGPMNTEAFF
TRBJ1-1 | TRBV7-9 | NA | CASSLVGQYEAFF
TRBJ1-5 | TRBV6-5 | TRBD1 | CASSRTGANQPQHF
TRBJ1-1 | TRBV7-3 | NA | CASSLGSGAEAFF
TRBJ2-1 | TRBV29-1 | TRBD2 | CSVDRREGSYNEQFF
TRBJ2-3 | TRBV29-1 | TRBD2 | CSVEDATSGSTDTQYF
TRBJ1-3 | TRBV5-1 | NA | CASSSSTGNSGNTIYF
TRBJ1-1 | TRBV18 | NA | CASSPPSTPLNTEAFF
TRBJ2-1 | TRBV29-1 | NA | CSVGGPETYNEQFF
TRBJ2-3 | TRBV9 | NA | CASSPSTDTQYF
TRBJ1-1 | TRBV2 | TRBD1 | CATLLQGAETEAFF
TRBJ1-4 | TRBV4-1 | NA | CASSQDLGGTPLGEKLFF
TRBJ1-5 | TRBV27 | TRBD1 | CASSGFYRGEVQPQHF
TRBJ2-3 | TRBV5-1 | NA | CASSLTGSTDTQYF
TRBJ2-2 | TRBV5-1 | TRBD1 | CASSSGQGLGTGELFF
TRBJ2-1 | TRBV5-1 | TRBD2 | CASRRGLAGNNEQFF
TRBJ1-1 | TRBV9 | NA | CASSVEEVPVPEAFF
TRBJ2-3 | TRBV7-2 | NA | CASSPNRGGADTQYF
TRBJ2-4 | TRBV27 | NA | CASTVGVGTKNIQYF
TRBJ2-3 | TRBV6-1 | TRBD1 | CASTLGQDTDTQYF
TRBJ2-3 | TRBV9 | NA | CASSAPGAHADTQYF
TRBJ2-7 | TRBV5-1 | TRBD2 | CASSLAGTSGRYSYEQYF
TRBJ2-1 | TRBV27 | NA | CASSFTGRSNEQFF